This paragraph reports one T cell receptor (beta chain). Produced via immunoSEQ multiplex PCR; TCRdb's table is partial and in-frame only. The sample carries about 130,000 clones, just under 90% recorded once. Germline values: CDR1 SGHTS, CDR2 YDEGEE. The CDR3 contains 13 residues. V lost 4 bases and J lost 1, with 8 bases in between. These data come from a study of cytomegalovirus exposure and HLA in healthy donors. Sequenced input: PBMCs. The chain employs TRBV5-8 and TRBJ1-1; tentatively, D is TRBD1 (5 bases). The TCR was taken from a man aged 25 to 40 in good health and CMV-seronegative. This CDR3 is CASSIQGNTEAFF. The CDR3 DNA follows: TGTGCCAGCAGCATCCAGGGGAACACTGAAGCTTTCTTT.